This T cell receptor (beta chain) is from a study of shared clonotypes between healthy human individuals (dated by TCRdb to the early 2020s). Some background on the complete study: The cohort included three men and a couple of women between 18 and 49 years of age. Blood TCR repertoires of a handful of healthy adults were deeply sequenced to estimate repertoire size and the extent of clonotype sharing between individuals. Different laboratories and diverse techniques were used to prepare libraries and sequence TCR repertoires, to increase sequencing depth and limit assay-specific biases. Leukapheresis yielded between about 0.94 and 8.9 billion PBMCs per donor. Per donor, three plates each were used for CD4 naive and CD4 memory, two for CD8 naive, and one for CD8 memory. Overall study results and their limits: Sampling was limited to blood, and TCR repertoires in tissue likely differ from TCR repertoires in blood. Estimated clonotype richness was generally larger for naive than for memory subsets. Based on pairwise subsampling, the degree of clonotype sharing among donors was expected to be affected by sequencing depth. Rarefaction of sorted-subset datasets indicated incomplete sequencing despite the large sequencing depth. Around 5% of naive CD4, 3.5% of naive CD8, roughly 2.4% of memory CD4, and roughly 0.4% of memory CD8 clonotypes were shared across a few donors. Compared with non-shared clonotypes, the clonotypes found in all four sorted-subset donors had higher generation probabilities. Because the study included only a small number of donors, the genetic and exposure-history diversity represented was limited.

TCR CDR3 regions were amplified from genomic DNA by multiplex PCR using the deep immunoSEQ assay. Genomic DNA extracted from each cell subset was distributed evenly over all wells of several immunoSEQ 96-well plates, and each plate served as one replicate. For sorted subsets, each replicate PCR was loaded with 200 to 250 ng genomic DNA, equivalent to about 30,000 T cell genomes. The purified libraries were quantified using a Qubit 3.0 fluorometer, sized with a Bioanalyzer 2100, and then quantified again using the KAPA Library Quantification kit. Every immunoSEQ 96-well plate was sequenced on a dedicated single-read 150-cycle Illumina NextSeq 550 flow cell. As for the authors' bioinformatics: The immunoSEQ output contained only junctional sequences without quality scores, so filtering could not match that applied to full-length reads. To assign V/J genes and CDR3, sequences were annotated against IMGT germline references using PyIR, a Python wrapper for IgBLAST v1.9. Any read was removed if the V/J assignment was weak (E-value above 1e-6), the CDR3 was missing, or the read contained stop codons, out-of-frame junctions, or ambiguous translated residues. V3J clonotypes were defined by identical inferred V gene, J gene, and CDR3 amino acid sequence. To compute the percentage overlap between repertoires, the number of shared unique clonotypes was divided by the size of the smaller repertoire. RTK rarefaction, the Chao1 estimator, and Recon v2.1 estimates of unobserved clonotypes were used to assess repertoire richness. Generation probabilities for all TCRbeta clonotypes obtained by the gDNA method from several donors were computed using OLGA. In TCRdb, the immuneACCESS table is reduced to in-frame sequences with V and J assigned. These tables do not hold every clone; where another copy was compared, an unresolved V gene accounts for under half, and the others remain unexplained. The V and J calls and clone size were taken over from that table, and D and trimming were inferred from the DNA. The sample table shows under 650,000 clones, and about 96% are seen once. Less than 0.06% of the sample lies in the top ten.

The donors were healthy, HIV-negative adults with no recently reported acute infections or vaccinations. Every donor was a Caucasian adult living in Nashville, Tennessee, USA. CD4+ T cells were enriched through magnetic negative selection, after which naive cells were positively selected on CD45RA and the remaining negative fraction served as the memory subset. Blood was collected by leukapheresis, and PBMCs were isolated by Ficoll-Histopaque density gradient centrifugation and then cryopreserved in liquid nitrogen vapor phase. Analytical flow cytometry was used to check the purity and quantity of every magnetically sorted T cell population. Each sorted fraction had its genomic DNA isolated and then quantified by UV absorbance on a Nanodrop 2000c. Details on this clone: Which antigen it targets is not known. Per-base quality was not reported, and no clone a single base away is much larger than it.

The TCR sequence derives from a young woman in good health. Sequences were obtained from naive CD4+ T cells sorted from blood. Taken with the paper, the label for cell subset or site translates to: CD45RA+ positively selected.

At the DNA level, the sequence is TGCGCCAGCAGCCTAGGTAGGGAAAGCACAGATACGCAGTATTTT. It codes for CASSLGRESTDTQYF. This chain joins TRBV10-1 to TRBJ2-3; the D gene remains uncertain. The trim is 6 bases for V and 0 bases for J, with a gap of 13 bases between the germline ends. From its cysteine to its phenylalanine, the CDR3 spans 15 amino acids. The read is trimmed to its CDR3 DNA, 45 bases read in frame from base 1. CDR1 and CDR2 (WNHNN, SYGVQD) derive from the germline V gene (reference sequence).